A single T cell receptor (beta chain) is shown here with its context. The target antigen is unknown. TCRdb used MiXCR to reprocess the reads, holding one entry per CDR3 protein. The sample records just under 500,000 distinct CDR3 sequences, 30% to 35% being singletons. CDR3 length: 16 residues. Germline-derived CDR1 and CDR2 are SGHTA and FQGNSA. Unmatched junction bases numbered 13, after V lost 4 bases and J lost 5 bases. This entry comes from a study of T cell repertoires in cytomegalovirus infection. Turning to the study itself: It was the public TCR beta signatures that indicated both CMV infection and matching HLA type.

The sequences come from cultured PBMCs, collected from culture after CMV antigen stimulation. The sequence came from a human donor in good health (CMV status not recorded). Some clones in this sample may be carry-over from other donors' samples. This chain uses TRBV7-2 with TRBJ2-7; TRBD2 matches at 8 bases. The CDR3 is CASSSPGGEGLNEQYF. CDR3 DNA sequence: TGTGCCAGCAGCTCCCCCGGGGGGGAGGGCCTGAACGAGCAGTACTTC.